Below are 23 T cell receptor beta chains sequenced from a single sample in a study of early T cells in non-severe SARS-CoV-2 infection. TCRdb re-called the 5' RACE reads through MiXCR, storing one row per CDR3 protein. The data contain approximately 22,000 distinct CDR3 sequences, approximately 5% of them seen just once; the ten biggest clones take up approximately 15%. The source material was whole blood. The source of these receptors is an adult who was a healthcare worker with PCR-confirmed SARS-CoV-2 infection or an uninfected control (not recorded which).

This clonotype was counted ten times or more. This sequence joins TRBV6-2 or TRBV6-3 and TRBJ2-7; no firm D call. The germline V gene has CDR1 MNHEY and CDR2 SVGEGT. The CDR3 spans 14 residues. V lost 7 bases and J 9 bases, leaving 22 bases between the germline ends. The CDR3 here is CASTPRVRAPAQYF. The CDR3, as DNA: TGTGCCAGCACCCCCCGGGTACGAGCCCCCGCGCAGTACTTC.

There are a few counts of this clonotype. In nucleotides, the CDR3 is TGTGCCTGGAGTGTACGGGTCCGGGGTGAAGCTTTCTTT. Its protein is CAWSVRVRGEAFF. This chain connects TRBV30 to TRBJ1-1; no firm D call. The germline gives CDR1 GTSNPN, CDR2 SVGIG (reference sequence). The CDR3 covers 13 residues. Trimming removed 0 bases at V and 7 bases at J, with 12 bases between.

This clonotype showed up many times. Here the CDR3 DNA reads TGCGCCAGCAGCCAAGATTATCGGGATTCATCACCCCTCCACTTT. As protein: CASSQDYRDSSPLHF. The chain is built from TRBV4-3 and TRBJ1-6; D unresolved. Per the germline V gene, CDR1 is LGHNA and CDR2 is YSLEER. Trimming took off 0 bases at V and 10 bases at J, with 13 bases between the two ends. The CDR3 totals 15 residues.

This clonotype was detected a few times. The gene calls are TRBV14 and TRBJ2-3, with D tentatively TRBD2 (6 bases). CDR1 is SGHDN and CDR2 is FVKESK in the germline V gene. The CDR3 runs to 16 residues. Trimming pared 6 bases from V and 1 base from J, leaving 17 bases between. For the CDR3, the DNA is TGTGCCAGCAGTCTGAACGATGGCGGGGGCACAGATACGCAGTATTTT. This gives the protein CASSLNDGGGTDTQYF.

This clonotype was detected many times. The CDR3 spells CASSLREQGATEAFF. Here the CDR3 DNA reads TGCGCCAGCAGCCTCCGGGAACAGGGGGCTACTGAAGCTTTCTTT. The chain employs TRBV4-1 and TRBJ1-1; 9 bases map to TRBD1. The junction had 8 bases not matched to a gene; V was cut back by 4 bases and J by 5 bases. The CDR3 consists of 15 residues. From germline, CDR1 is MGHRA and CDR2 YSYEKL.

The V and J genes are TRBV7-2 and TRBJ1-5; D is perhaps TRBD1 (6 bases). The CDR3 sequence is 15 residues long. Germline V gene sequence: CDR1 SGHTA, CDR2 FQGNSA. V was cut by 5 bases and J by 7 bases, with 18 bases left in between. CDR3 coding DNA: TGTGCCAGCAGCCTACAGGGCTCACTGGAGCAGCCCCAGCATTTT. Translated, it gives CASSLQGSLEQPQHF.

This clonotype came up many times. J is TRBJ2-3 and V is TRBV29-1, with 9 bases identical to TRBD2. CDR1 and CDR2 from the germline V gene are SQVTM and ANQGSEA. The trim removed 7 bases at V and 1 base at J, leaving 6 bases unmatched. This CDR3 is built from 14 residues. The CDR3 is CSAEAGGRTDTQYF. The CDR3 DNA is TGCAGCGCCGAAGCGGGGGGCCGCACAGATACGCAGTATTTT.

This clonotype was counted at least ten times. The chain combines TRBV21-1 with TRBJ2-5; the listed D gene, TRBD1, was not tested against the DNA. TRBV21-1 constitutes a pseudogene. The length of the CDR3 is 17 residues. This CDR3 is CASINPIGTALQETQYF. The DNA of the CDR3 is TGTGCCAGCATCAACCCAATCGGGACAGCTCTCCAAGAGACCCAGTACTTC.

CDR3 coding DNA: TGTGCCAGCAGCTTCGAGGCGACAGGGGTTACCTACGAGCAGTACTTC. Protein: CASSFEATGVTYEQYF. The gene calls are TRBV11-2 and TRBJ2-7, with 8 bases matching TRBD1. The CDR3 spans 16 residues. Germline V lookup: CDR1 SGHAT, CDR2 FQNNGV. The junction had 9 bases not matched to a gene; V was cut back by 3 bases and J by 2 bases.

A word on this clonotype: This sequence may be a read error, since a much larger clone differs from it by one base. The CDR3 coding sequence is TGTGCCAGTGAAAATGGAAAACCGTTTTTT. Amino acid sequence: CASENGKPFF. The V and J genes are TRBV6-2 or TRBV6-3 and TRBJ1-4; no clear D. The CDR3 spans 10 residues. Germline V gene data show CDR1 as MNHEY and CDR2 as SVGEGT.

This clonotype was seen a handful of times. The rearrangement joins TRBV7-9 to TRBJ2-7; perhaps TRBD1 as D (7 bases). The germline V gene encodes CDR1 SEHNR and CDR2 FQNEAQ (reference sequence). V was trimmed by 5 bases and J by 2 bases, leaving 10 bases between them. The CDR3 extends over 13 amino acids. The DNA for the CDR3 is TGTGCCAGCAGCGCAGGGGGGCCCTACGAGCAGTACTTC. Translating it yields CASSAGGPYEQYF.

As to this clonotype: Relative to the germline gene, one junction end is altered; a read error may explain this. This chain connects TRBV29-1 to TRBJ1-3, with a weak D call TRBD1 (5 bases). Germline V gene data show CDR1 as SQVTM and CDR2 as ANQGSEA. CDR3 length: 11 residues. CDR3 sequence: CSVGGFLGLDF. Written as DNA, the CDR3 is TGCAGCGTTGGGGGCTTTTTAGGCTTAGATTTT. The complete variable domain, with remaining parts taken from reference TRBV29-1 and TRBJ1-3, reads SAVISQKPSRDICQRGTSLTIQCQVDSQVTMMFWYRQQPGQSLTLIATANQGSEATYESGFVIDKFPISRPNLTFSTLTVSNMSPEDSSIYLCSVGGFLGLDFGEGSWLTVV.

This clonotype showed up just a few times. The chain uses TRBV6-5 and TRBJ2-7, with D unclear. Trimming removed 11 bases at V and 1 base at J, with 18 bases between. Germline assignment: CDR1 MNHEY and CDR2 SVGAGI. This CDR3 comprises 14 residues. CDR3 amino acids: CAASPRLGSYEQYF. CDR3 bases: TGTGCCGCCTCCCCCCGCTTAGGATCCTACGAGCAGTACTTC.

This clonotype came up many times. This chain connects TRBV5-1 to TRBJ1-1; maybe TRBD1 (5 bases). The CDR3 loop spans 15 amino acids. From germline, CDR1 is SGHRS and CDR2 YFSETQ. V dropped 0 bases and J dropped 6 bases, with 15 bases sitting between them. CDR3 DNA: TGCGCCAGCAGCTTGGAGGCGCCAGGGTTCGCTGAAGCTTTCTTT. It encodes CASSLEAPGFAEAFF.

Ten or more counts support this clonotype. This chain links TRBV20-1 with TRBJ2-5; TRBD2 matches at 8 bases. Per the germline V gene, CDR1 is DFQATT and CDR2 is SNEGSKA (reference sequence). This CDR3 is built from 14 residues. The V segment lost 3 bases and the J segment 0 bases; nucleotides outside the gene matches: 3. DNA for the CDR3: TGCAGTGCTAGCCAGCGGGGGTACCAAGAGACCCAGTACTTC. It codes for CSASQRGYQETQYF.

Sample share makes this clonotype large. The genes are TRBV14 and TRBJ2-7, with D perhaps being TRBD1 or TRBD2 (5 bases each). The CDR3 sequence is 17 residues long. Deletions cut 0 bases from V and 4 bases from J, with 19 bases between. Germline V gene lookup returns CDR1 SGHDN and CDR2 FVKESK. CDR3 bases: TGTGCCAGCAGCCAAGAGACGGGGCCAGGGTCTTTATACGAGCAGTACTTC. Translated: CASSQETGPGSLYEQYF.

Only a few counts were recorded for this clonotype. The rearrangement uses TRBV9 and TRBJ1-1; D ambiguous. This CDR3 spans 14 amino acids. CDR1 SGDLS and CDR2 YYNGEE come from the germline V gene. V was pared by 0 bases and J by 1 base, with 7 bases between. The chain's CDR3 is CASSVGGANTEAFF. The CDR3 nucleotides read TGTGCCAGCAGCGTAGGTGGCGCGAACACTGAAGCTTTCTTT.

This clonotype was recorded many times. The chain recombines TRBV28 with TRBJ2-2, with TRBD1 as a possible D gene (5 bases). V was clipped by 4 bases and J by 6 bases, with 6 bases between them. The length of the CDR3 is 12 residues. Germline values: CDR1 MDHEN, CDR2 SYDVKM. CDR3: CASSWGSGELFF. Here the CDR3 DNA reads TGTGCCAGCAGTTGGGGCTCCGGGGAGCTGTTTTTT.

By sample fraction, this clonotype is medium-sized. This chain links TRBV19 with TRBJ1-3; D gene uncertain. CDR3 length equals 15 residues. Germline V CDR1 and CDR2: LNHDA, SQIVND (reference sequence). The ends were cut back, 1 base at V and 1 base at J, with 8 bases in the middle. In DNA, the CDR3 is TGTGCCAGTAGTATAGGGTTCGGATCTGGAAACACCATATATTTT. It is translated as CASSIGFGSGNTIYF.

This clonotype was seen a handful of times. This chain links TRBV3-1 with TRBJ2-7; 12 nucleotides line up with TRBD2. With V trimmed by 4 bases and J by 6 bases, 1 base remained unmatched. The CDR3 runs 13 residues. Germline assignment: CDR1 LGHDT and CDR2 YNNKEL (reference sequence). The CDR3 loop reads CASSRGLAGEQYF. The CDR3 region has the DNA TGTGCCAGCAGCCGGGGACTAGCGGGCGAGCAGTACTTC.

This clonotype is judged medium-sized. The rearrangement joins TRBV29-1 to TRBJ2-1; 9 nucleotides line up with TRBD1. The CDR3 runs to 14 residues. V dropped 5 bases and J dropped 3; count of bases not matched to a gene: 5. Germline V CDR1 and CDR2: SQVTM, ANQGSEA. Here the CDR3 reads CSVYGQGSYNEQFF. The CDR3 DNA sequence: TGCAGCGTTTACGGACAGGGGAGCTACAATGAGCAGTTCTTC.

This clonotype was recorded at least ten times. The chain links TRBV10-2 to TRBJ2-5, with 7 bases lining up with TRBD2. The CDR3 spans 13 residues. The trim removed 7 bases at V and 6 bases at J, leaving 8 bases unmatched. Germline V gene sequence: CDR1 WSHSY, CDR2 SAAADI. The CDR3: CASTPGGAKTQYF. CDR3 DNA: TGCGCCAGCACCCCGGGAGGTGCAAAGACCCAGTACTTC.

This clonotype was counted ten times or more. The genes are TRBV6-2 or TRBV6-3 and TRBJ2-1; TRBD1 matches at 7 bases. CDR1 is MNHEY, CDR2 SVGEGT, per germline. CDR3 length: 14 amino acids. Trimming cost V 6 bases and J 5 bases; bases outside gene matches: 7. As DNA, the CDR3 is TGTGCCAGCAGGCAGGGGGTGATTGACAATGAGCAGTTCTTC. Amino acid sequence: CASRQGVIDNEQFF.